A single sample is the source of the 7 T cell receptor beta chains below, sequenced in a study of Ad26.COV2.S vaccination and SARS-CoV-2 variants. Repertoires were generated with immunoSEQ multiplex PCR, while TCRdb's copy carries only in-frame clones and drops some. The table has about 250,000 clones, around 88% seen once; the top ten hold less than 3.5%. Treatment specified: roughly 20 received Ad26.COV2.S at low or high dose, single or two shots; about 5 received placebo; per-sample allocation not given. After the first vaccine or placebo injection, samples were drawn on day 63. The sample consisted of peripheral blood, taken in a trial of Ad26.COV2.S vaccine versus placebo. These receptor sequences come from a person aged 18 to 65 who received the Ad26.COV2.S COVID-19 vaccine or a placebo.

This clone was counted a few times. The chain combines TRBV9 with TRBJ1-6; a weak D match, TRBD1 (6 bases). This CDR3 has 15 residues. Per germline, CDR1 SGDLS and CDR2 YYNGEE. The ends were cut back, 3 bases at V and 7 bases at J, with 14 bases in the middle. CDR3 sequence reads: CASSDQGHGNSPLHF. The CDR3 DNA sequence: TGTGCCAGCAGCGATCAGGGGCATGGAAATTCACCCCTCCACTTT. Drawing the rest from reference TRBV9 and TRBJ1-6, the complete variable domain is DSGVTQTPKHLITATGQRVTLRCSPRSGDLSVYWYQQSLDQGLQFLIQYYNGEERAKGNILERFSAQQFPDLHSELNLSSLELGDSALYFCASSDQGHGNSPLHFGNGTRLTVT.

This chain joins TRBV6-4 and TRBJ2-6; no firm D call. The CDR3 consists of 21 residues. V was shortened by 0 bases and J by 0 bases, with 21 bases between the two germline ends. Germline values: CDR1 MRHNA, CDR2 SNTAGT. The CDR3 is CASSDSTPSQVPLSGANVLTF. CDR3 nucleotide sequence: TGTGCCAGCAGTGACTCCACCCCCTCTCAGGTCCCCCTCTCTGGGGCCAACGTCCTGACTTTC.

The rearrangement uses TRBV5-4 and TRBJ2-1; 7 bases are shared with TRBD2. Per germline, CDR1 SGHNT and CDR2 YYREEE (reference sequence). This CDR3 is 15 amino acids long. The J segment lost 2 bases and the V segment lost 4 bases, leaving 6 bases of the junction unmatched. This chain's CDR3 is CASSPGLRAYNEQFF. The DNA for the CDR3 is TGTGCCAGCAGCCCGGGACTACGGGCCTACAATGAGCAGTTCTTC.

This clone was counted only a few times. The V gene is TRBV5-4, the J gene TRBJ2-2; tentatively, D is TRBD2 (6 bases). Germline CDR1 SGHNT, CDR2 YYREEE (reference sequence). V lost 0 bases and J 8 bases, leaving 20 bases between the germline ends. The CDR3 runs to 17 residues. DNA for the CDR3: TGTGCCAGCAGCTTGGTGGGTAGCGGTGAGGGCACGGGGGAGCTGTTTTTT. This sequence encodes CASSLVGSGEGTGELFF.

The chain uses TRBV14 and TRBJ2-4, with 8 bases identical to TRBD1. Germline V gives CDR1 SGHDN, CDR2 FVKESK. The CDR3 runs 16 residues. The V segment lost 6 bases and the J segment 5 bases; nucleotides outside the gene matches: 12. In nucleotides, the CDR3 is TGTGCCAGCAGTCCTTCCGGACAGGGCGGGCAAAACATTCAGTACTTC. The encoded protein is CASSPSGQGGQNIQYF.

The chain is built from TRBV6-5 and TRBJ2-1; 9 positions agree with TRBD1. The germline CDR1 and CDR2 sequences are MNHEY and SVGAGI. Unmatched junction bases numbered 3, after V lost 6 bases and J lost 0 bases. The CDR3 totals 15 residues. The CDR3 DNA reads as TGTGCCAGCAGCTTGACAGGGGGCTCCTACAATGAGCAGTTCTTC. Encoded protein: CASSLTGGSYNEQFF.

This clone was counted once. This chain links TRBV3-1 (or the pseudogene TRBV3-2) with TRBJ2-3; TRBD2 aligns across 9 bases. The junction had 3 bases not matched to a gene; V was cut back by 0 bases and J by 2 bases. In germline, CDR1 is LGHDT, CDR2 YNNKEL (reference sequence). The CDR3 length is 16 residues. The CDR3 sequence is CASSQDPSGATDTQYF. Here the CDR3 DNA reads TGTGCCAGCAGCCAAGATCCTAGCGGGGCCACAGATACGCAGTATTTT.